These 14 T cell receptor beta chains were sequenced from one sample in a study of cytomegalovirus exposure and HLA in healthy donors. Primers for the PCR totalled 60 Vbeta and 13 Jbeta. TCRdb's table, derived via immunoSEQ multiplex PCR, lists solely in-frame clones and lacks some. The data contain over 100,000 clones, 70% of them seen just once; the ten biggest clones take up around 10%. The sequenced sample consisted of PBMCs. The receptors here all came from a man aged 25 to 45 in good health and CMV-seropositive.

The J gene is TRBJ1-2, the V gene TRBV11-1, with D possibly matching TRBD1 (6 bases). Deletions cut 2 bases from V and 8 bases from J, with 24 bases between. Germline V gene sequence: CDR1 SGHAT, CDR2 FQDESV (reference sequence). The CDR3 spans 17 residues. CDR3 region: CASSLIPPPQGTRGYTF. DNA of the CDR3: TGTGCCAGCAGCTTAATCCCCCCCCCACAGGGAACGAGAGGCTACACCTTC.

This clone was detected a few times. The gene calls are TRBV28 and TRBJ1-2; D not resolved. Germline V lookup: CDR1 MDHEN, CDR2 SYDVKM. The V and J ends lost 2 bases and 3 bases respectively, with 10 bases between them. CDR3 length: 14 residues. The CDR3 DNA follows: TGTGCCAGCAGTTTAGGAGGATTGGACTATGGCTACACCTTC. This sequence encodes CASSLGGLDYGYTF.

This clone came up a few times. This chain uses TRBV10-1 with TRBJ2-1, with TRBD2 matching 14 bases. The CDR3 spans 15 residues. The junction had 7 bases not matched to a gene; V was cut back by 6 bases and J by 9 bases. Germline-derived CDR1 and CDR2 are WNHNN and SYGVQD (reference sequence). Written as DNA, the CDR3 is TGCGCCAGCAGAGGGACTAGCGGGAGATTGAGTGAGCAGTTCTTC. This codes for CASRGTSGRLSEQFF.

The rearrangement joins TRBV7-9 to TRBJ1-2, with TRBD1 matching 7 bases. Losses at the gene ends were 2 bases for V and 4 bases for J; bases not matched to a gene: 4. Germline loops: CDR1 SEHNR, CDR2 FQNEAQ (reference sequence). The CDR3 is 14 amino acids. The CDR3 here is CASSLSDRVYGYTF. In DNA, the CDR3 is TGTGCCAGCAGCTTATCCGACAGGGTCTATGGCTACACCTTC.

The V and J genes are TRBV5-1 and TRBJ1-2, with 9 positions matching TRBD1. V shed 4 bases and J 8 bases; nucleotides not matched to a gene: 6. Germline values: CDR1 SGHRS, CDR2 YFSETQ. The CDR3 consists of 13 residues. CDR3 residues: CASSGLTGGGYTF. In DNA form, the CDR3 reads TGCGCCAGCAGCGGGTTGACAGGGGGGGGCTACACCTTC.

The sample holds a few counts of this clone. The chain couples TRBV7-3 to TRBJ1-1, with D uncertain. V was pared by 4 bases and J by 1 base, with 13 bases between. Germline V gene lookup returns CDR1 SGHTA and CDR2 FQGTGA. CDR3 length: 15 amino acids. CDR3 nucleotide sequence: TGTGCCAGCAGCTCCCGACCAGGAGGGAACACTGAAGCTTTCTTT. Translation gives CASSSRPGGNTEAFF.

V and J are TRBV25-1 and TRBJ2-2, with D possibly being TRBD1 (5 bases). Germline-derived CDR1 and CDR2 are MGHDK and SYGVNS. The V and J ends lost 2 bases and 3 bases respectively, with 10 bases between them. There are 15 residues in the CDR3. The CDR3, as DNA: TGTGCCAGCAGTGAACTCGACAGTTACACCGGGGAGCTGTTTTTT. Translating it yields CASSELDSYTGELFF.

This clone was recorded once. V and J are TRBV25-1 and TRBJ2-3, with 8 positions matching TRBD1. The V and J ends lost 6 bases and 2 bases, in that order; junction bases with no gene match: 4. This CDR3 spans 14 amino acids. In germline, CDR1 is MGHDK, CDR2 SYGVNS. CDR3 nucleotides: TGTGCCAGCAGCCGGGACAGGAACACAGATACGCAGTATTTT. This codes for CASSRDRNTDTQYF.

As concerns this clone: The same CDR3 is also encoded by other DNA sequences in this sample. The chain employs TRBV30 and TRBJ2-3; 10 nucleotides match TRBD1. There are 15 residues in the CDR3. Germline values: CDR1 GTSNPN, CDR2 SVGIG (reference sequence). Trimming cost V 3 bases and J 6 bases; bases outside gene matches: 9. CDR3 sequence (DNA): TGTGCCTGGAGAGGGGGACAGGGGAGGTCGGATACGCAGTATTTT. Translating it yields CAWRGGQGRSDTQYF.

For the CDR3, the DNA is TGCAGTGCAGAAAGAGGTCACGAGCAGTACTTC. Translation: CSAERGHEQYF. The rearrangement uses TRBV20-1 and TRBJ2-7, with D hard to call. Per the germline V gene, CDR1 is DFQATT and CDR2 is SNEGSKA (reference sequence). The length of the CDR3 is 11 residues. Trimming removed 6 bases at V and 5 bases at J, with 11 bases between.

The J gene is TRBJ2-1, the V gene TRBV5-4, with a tentative D call TRBD2 (5 bases). The ends were cut back, 3 bases at V and 5 bases at J, with 9 bases in the middle. This CDR3 is 13 amino acids long. CDR1 and CDR2 from the germline V gene are SGHNT and YYREEE (reference sequence). CDR3 nucleotides: TGTGCCAGCAGCTACACCGGGGACAATGAGCAGTTCTTC. Protein product: CASSYTGDNEQFF.

This chain uses TRBV5-4 with TRBJ2-1, with D tentatively TRBD2 (5 bases). The CDR3 consists of 16 residues. Trimming removed 3 bases at V and 0 bases at J, with 13 bases between. CDR1 is SGHNT, CDR2 YYREEE, per germline (reference sequence). CDR3: CASSSNRGSSYNEQFF. The CDR3 nucleotides read TGTGCCAGCAGCTCGAACCGGGGAAGCTCCTACAATGAGCAGTTCTTC. Using reference TRBV5-4 and TRBJ2-1 for the parts outside the CDR3, the full variable domain is ETGVTQSPTHLIKTRGQQVTLRCSSQSGHNTVSWYQQALGQGPQFIFQYYREEENGRGNFPPRFSGLQFPNYSSELNVNALELDDSALYLCASSSNRGSSYNEQFFGPGTRLTVL.

This clone occurred a few times. This chain connects TRBV5-8 to TRBJ2-2; tentative D call: TRBD1 (6 bases). V lost 3 bases to trimming and J lost 8 bases, with 8 bases between them. CDR3 length: 12 residues. Germline V CDR1 and CDR2: SGHTS, YDEGEE. The CDR3 reads CASSWGPGELFF. The CDR3 nucleotides are TGTGCCAGCAGCTGGGGGCCGGGGGAGCTGTTTTTT.

This clone was observed a single time. The chain is built from TRBV15 and TRBJ1-2, with D maybe TRBD1 (6 bases). In germline, CDR1 is LNHNV, CDR2 YYDKDF (reference sequence). CDR3 length: 14 residues. The ends were cut back, 5 bases at V and 8 bases at J, with 18 bases in the middle. CDR3 sequence reads: CATSAWNGGSGYTF. The CDR3 DNA reads TGTGCCACCAGCGCGTGGAATGGGGGCTCCGGCTACACCTTC.